The rows below give T cell receptor beta chains drawn from one sample of a study of Graves' ophthalmopathy and Graves' hyperthyroidism. Via MiXCR, TCRdb re-called the multiplex PCR reads, giving one row per CDR3 protein. This sample has approximately 460,000 distinct CDR3 sequences; roughly an eighth occur once, and the top ten carry approximately 9.8%. The source material was blood. These receptors were taken from a woman aged 25 to 45 with Graves' ophthalmopathy. The CDR3 runs from the conserved cysteine through the conserved F or W. The D gene is left open where the match is weak. Not every row has a clone size; where given, it reads once, few, many or a size class.

d_call: NA
clone_size: NA
v_call: TRBV6-1
j_call: TRBJ2-7
cdr3_nt: TGTGCCAGCAGTGAGACTTTCCGGGACTTCGGAGACTTC
cdr3_aa: CASSETFRDFGDF

d_call: NA
clone_size: many
v_call: TRBV27
j_call: TRBJ1-1
cdr3_nt: TGTGCCAGCAGTCCCCAGCTTGCGACTGAAGCTTTCTTT
cdr3_aa: CASSPQLATEAFF

d_call: NA
clone_size: many
v_call: TRBV28
j_call: TRBJ2-2
cdr3_nt: TGTGCCAGCAGAACCCCCTCTGGAGGGAGACGGGGCACCGGGGAGCTGTTTTTT
cdr3_aa: CASRTPSGGRRGTGELFF

d_call: TRBD2
clone_size: many
v_call: TRBV12-3/TRBV12-4
j_call: TRBJ2-5
cdr3_nt: TGTGCCAGCAGCGGTAGCGGGTGGGAGACCCAGTACTTC
cdr3_aa: CASSGSGWETQYF

d_call: NA
clone_size: NA
v_call: TRBV29-1
j_call: TRBJ2-7
cdr3_nt: TGCAGCGTTGAAACGACTACACCCTACGAGCAGTACTTC
cdr3_aa: CSVETTTPYEQYF

d_call: NA
clone_size: few
v_call: TRBV7-9
j_call: TRBJ1-6
cdr3_nt: TGTGCCAGCAGCTTACCCGGGGGCTATAATTCACCCCTCCACTTT
cdr3_aa: CASSLPGGYNSPLHF

d_call: NA
clone_size: NA
v_call: TRBV10-3
j_call: TRBJ1-1
cdr3_nt: TGTGCCATCAGTGAGCCTGGGGCCACTGGAGCTTTCTTT
cdr3_aa: CAISEPGATGAFF

d_call: NA
clone_size: many
v_call: TRBV7-2
j_call: TRBJ1-3
cdr3_nt: TGTGCCAGCACGATACAGGGAAGCTCTGGAAACACCATATATTTT
cdr3_aa: CASTIQGSSGNTIYF

d_call: NA
clone_size: many
v_call: TRBV20-1
j_call: TRBJ2-1
cdr3_nt: TGCAGTGCTAGAGACTCCAGGGGATTGGCGTACAATGAGCAGTTCTTC
cdr3_aa: CSARDSRGLAYNEQFF

d_call: TRBD1
clone_size: NA
v_call: TRBV2
j_call: TRBJ1-2
cdr3_nt: TGTGCCAGCGGGGACAGGGGGCTTTTCACTGGCTACACCTTC
cdr3_aa: CASGDRGLFTGYTF

d_call: TRBD2
clone_size: NA
v_call: TRBV12-3/TRBV12-4
j_call: TRBJ2-5
cdr3_nt: TGTGCCAGCAGTCGGACTAGCGTAGAGACCCAGTACTTC
cdr3_aa: CASSRTSVETQYF

d_call: TRBD1
clone_size: many
v_call: TRBV7-9
j_call: TRBJ2-7
cdr3_nt: TGTGCCAGCAGCTTTCCGGGACAGGGGTTCTACGAGCAGTACTTC
cdr3_aa: CASSFPGQGFYEQYF

d_call: NA
clone_size: many
v_call: TRBV28
j_call: TRBJ2-7
cdr3_nt: TGTGCCAGCAGTTTAAGGCGGGACAGCTTCTACGAGCAGTACTTC
cdr3_aa: CASSLRRDSFYEQYF

d_call: NA
clone_size: many
v_call: TRBV20-1
j_call: TRBJ1-5
cdr3_nt: TGCAGTGCTCCTCCCCTATTCAACAATCAGCCCCAGCATTTT
cdr3_aa: CSAPPLFNNQPQHF

d_call: NA
clone_size: NA
v_call: TRBV20-1
j_call: TRBJ2-7
cdr3_nt: TGCAGTGCGAAAGCGGCAACCCCCTACGAGCAGTACTTC
cdr3_aa: CSAKAATPYEQYF

d_call: TRBD2
clone_size: few
v_call: TRBV27
j_call: TRBJ2-7
cdr3_nt: TGTGCCAGCAGTCGACGGACTAGCGGGGGTCGGGAGCAGTACTTC
cdr3_aa: CASSRRTSGGREQYF

d_call: TRBD1
clone_size: many
v_call: TRBV18
j_call: TRBJ2-7
cdr3_nt: TGTGCCAGCTCACCACCAGGGACAGGGGTTTCCTACGAGCAGTACTTC
cdr3_aa: CASSPPGTGVSYEQYF

d_call: NA
clone_size: few
v_call: TRBV27
j_call: TRBJ1-1
cdr3_nt: TGTGCCAGCAGTTTATACAGGGAGGTTGCTGAAGCTTTCTTT
cdr3_aa: CASSLYREVAEAFF

d_call: TRBD1
clone_size: many
v_call: TRBV12-3/TRBV12-4
j_call: TRBJ1-2
cdr3_nt: TGTGCCAGCAGTTCCCCAGCGGGCAGGGGGCTTGGTGGCTACACCTTC
cdr3_aa: CASSSPAGRGLGGYTF

d_call: NA
clone_size: many
v_call: TRBV6-1
j_call: TRBJ2-5
cdr3_nt: TGTGCCAGCAGTCCGCGGATGGGGACCCAGTACTTC
cdr3_aa: CASSPRMGTQYF

d_call: NA
clone_size: NA
v_call: TRBV5-1
j_call: TRBJ1-1
cdr3_nt: TGCGCCAGCAGCTTGGCCTGGGGGTTAACTGAAGCTTTCTTT
cdr3_aa: CASSLAWGLTEAFF

d_call: TRBD2
clone_size: many
v_call: TRBV7-2
j_call: TRBJ2-5
cdr3_nt: TGTGCCAGCAGCGTCTTTCTTCGGGAGGGAAGGCAAGAGACCCAGTACTTC
cdr3_aa: CASSVFLREGRQETQYF

d_call: NA
clone_size: many
v_call: TRBV19
j_call: TRBJ2-7
cdr3_nt: TGTGCCAGTAGCTTATATGGAGGAGACGAGCAGTACTTC
cdr3_aa: CASSLYGGDEQYF

d_call: TRBD1
clone_size: few
v_call: TRBV6-5
j_call: TRBJ1-6
cdr3_nt: TGTGCCAGCAGTTGGGACCGGGACAGGGATTCACCCCTCCACTTT
cdr3_aa: CASSWDRDRDSPLHF

d_call: TRBD2
clone_size: many
v_call: TRBV19
j_call: TRBJ2-6
cdr3_nt: TGTGCCAGTAGTATAGATCCTAGCGGGGCGACTGGGGCCAACGTCCTGACTTTC
cdr3_aa: CASSIDPSGATGANVLTF

d_call: NA
clone_size: few
v_call: TRBV30
j_call: TRBJ2-2
cdr3_nt: TGTGCCTGGAGTGGCCCCTCGCGGGAGCTGTTTTTT
cdr3_aa: CAWSGPSRELFF

d_call: NA
clone_size: few
v_call: TRBV4-1
j_call: TRBJ1-1
cdr3_nt: TGCGCCAGCAGCCAAGATGGCGGCCTGGGGTCTGAAGCTTTCTTT
cdr3_aa: CASSQDGGLGSEAFF

d_call: TRBD1
clone_size: many
v_call: TRBV11-1
j_call: TRBJ1-2
cdr3_nt: TGTGCCAGCAGCCCTTTAACAGGGGGAGTTAACTATGGCTACACCTTC
cdr3_aa: CASSPLTGGVNYGYTF